A single sample gave rise to the 29 T cell receptor beta chains below, sequenced in a study of control samples from healthy donors and cancer patients (dated by TCRdb to about 2020). The method was the immunoSEQ multiplex PCR assay. TCRdb holds this immuneACCESS table with in-frame rearrangements only. Some clones are missing; in checked studies, unresolved V genes explain under half, and the rest has no known cause. The sample yields 170,000 or so clones; about 93% were counted once. The top ten hold over 1.3% of the sample. The source material was blood. All receptors derive from a man between 18 and 35 years old in good health.

This clone was observed a few times. This chain uses TRBV18 with TRBJ1-5; 7 nucleotides match TRBD1. Germline CDR1 and CDR2: KGHSH and LQKENI. This CDR3 is built from 15 residues. Losses at the gene ends were 6 bases for V and 0 bases for J; bases not matched to a gene: 5. CDR3 sequence reads: CASSPTGYSNQPQHF. CDR3 DNA sequence: TGTGCCAGCTCGCCGACAGGGTATAGCAATCAGCCCCAGCATTTT.

This chain connects TRBV18 to TRBJ2-7; the D gene is possibly TRBD1 (6 bases). V was shortened by 3 bases and J by 3 bases, with 9 bases between the two germline ends. The CDR3 totals 13 residues. From germline, CDR1 is KGHSH and CDR2 LQKENI. CDR3 DNA sequence: TGTGCCAGCTCACCTTCCAGGGGCTACGAGCAGTACTTC. This encodes CASSPSRGYEQYF. The full variable domain, with the rest looked up from reference TRBV18 and TRBJ2-7, is NAGVMQNPRHLVRRRGQEARLRCSPMKGHSHVYWYRQLPEEGLKFMVYLQKENIIDESGMPKERFSAEFPKEGPSILRIQQVVRGDSAAYFCASSPSRGYEQYFGPGTRLTVT.

The CDR3 here is CASSLSGPIYTF. CDR3 coding DNA: TGCGCCAGCAGCTTGTCAGGACCCATCTACACCTTC. The V call is TRBV5-1, the J call TRBJ1-2, with D hard to call. Germline CDR1 reads SGHRS; CDR2 reads YFSETQ. The V gene lost 1 base and the J gene lost 10 bases, with 11 bases spanning the gap. There are 12 residues in the CDR3.

The rearrangement joins TRBV5-1 to TRBJ2-7; TRBD1 matches 8 bases. The CDR3 is made up of 13 amino acids. Germline V gene lookup returns CDR1 SGHRS and CDR2 YFSETQ. V shed 7 bases and J 6 bases; nucleotides not matched to a gene: 9. The CDR3: CASRQGPLREQYF. CDR3 in DNA: TGCGCCAGCCGACAGGGGCCTCTGCGCGAGCAGTACTTC.

The V gene is TRBV5-1, the J gene TRBJ1-3; tentative D call: TRBD1 (5 bases). The CDR3 covers 14 residues. V was trimmed by 0 bases and J by 2 bases, leaving 6 bases between them. Germline CDR1 is SGHRS and CDR2 is YFSETQ. The CDR3 region has the DNA TGCGCCAGCAGCTTGGGGACAACTGGAAACACCATATATTTT. Encoded protein: CASSLGTTGNTIYF.

This sequence joins TRBV27 and TRBJ1-5, with D unresolved. Trimming took 5 bases from V and 2 from J, leaving 16 bases between them. Germline V gives CDR1 MNHEY, CDR2 SMNVEV (reference sequence). CDR3 length: 16 amino acids. Here the CDR3 reads CASSPLGPLGNQPQHF. In DNA form, the CDR3 reads TGTGCCAGCAGTCCCTTGGGTCCTCTGGGCAATCAGCCCCAGCATTTT.

The chain combines TRBV24-1 with TRBJ1-2; 7 bases fit TRBD1. CDR1 KGHDR and CDR2 SFDVKD come from the germline V gene. The CDR3 extends over 14 amino acids. Unmatched junction bases numbered 3, after V lost 3 bases and J lost 3 bases. CDR3 protein: CATSDPTGDYGYTF. The CDR3 nucleotides are TGTGCCACCAGTGATCCCACAGGGGACTATGGCTACACCTTC.

V gene TRBV27 combines with J gene TRBJ1-2; tentative D call: TRBD1 (6 bases). The ends were cut back, 4 bases at V and 6 bases at J, with 15 bases in the middle. CDR1 is MNHEY and CDR2 is SMNVEV in the germline V gene (reference sequence). The CDR3 is 14 residues long. CDR3 region: CASSSYTGINGYTF. The CDR3 nucleotides read TGTGCCAGCAGTTCCTATACAGGGATTAATGGCTACACCTTC.

This chain links TRBV4-1 with TRBJ2-3, with 15 bases identical to TRBD2. Losses at the gene ends were 4 bases for V and 4 bases for J; bases not matched to a gene: 3. Germline values: CDR1 MGHRA, CDR2 YSYEKL. The CDR3 spans 16 residues. DNA for the CDR3: TGCGCCAGCAGCCCTGGACTAGCGGGGGGGTCAGATACGCAGTATTTT. It codes for CASSPGLAGGSDTQYF.

The chain is built from TRBV7-3 and TRBJ2-1, with D possibly matching TRBD2 (6 bases). In germline, CDR1 is SGHTA, CDR2 FQGTGA. This CDR3 comprises 15 residues. The germline V and J ends were trimmed by 5 bases and 5 bases, with 16 bases remaining between them. The CDR3 reads CASSLRLGWDNEQFF. The DNA for the CDR3 is TGTGCCAGCAGCCTTCGACTAGGCTGGGACAATGAGCAGTTCTTC.

The V and J genes are TRBV5-5 and TRBJ2-1, with 9 positions matching TRBD2. With 4 bases clipped from V and 3 bases from J, the junction kept 5 bases outside the gene matches. CDR1 and CDR2 (germline): SGHKS, YYEKEE (reference sequence). The CDR3 has 15 residues. This CDR3 reads CASSPRAGGYNEQFF. The CDR3 DNA sequence: TGTGCCAGCAGCCCTCGAGCGGGGGGCTACAATGAGCAGTTCTTC.

This rearrangement joins TRBV5-1 to TRBJ2-1; 7 bases are shared with TRBD1. The CDR3 length is 15 residues. CDR1 and CDR2 from the germline V gene are SGHRS and YFSETQ. The ends lost 4 bases at V and 4 bases at J; junction bases unmatched: 8. Here the CDR3 reads CASSRTGTDYNEQFF. The CDR3 bases are TGCGCCAGCAGCCGGACCGGGACAGATTACAATGAGCAGTTCTTC.

This clone was counted once. This chain uses TRBV2 with TRBJ1-2; tentative D call: TRBD1 (5 bases). The CDR3 extends over 12 amino acids. The germline V and J ends were trimmed by 8 bases and 8 bases, with 15 bases remaining between them. Germline V gene lookup returns CDR1 SNHLY and CDR2 FYNNEI. CDR3 residues: CASPSQGDGYTF. In DNA, the CDR3 is TGTGCCAGCCCGAGCCAGGGAGACGGCTACACCTTC.

This rearrangement joins TRBV6-5 to TRBJ2-7; perhaps TRBD1 as D (7 bases). The CDR3 runs to 15 residues. Trimming shortened V by 0 bases and J by 4 bases, and 13 bases separated the two germline ends. Germline values: CDR1 MNHEY, CDR2 SVGAGI. DNA for the CDR3: TGTGCCAGCAGTTACTCAATCCCAGGGGGGTACGAGCAGTACTTC. Residues: CASSYSIPGGYEQYF.

The rearrangement uses TRBV30 and TRBJ2-4; D possibly matches TRBD1 or TRBD2 (5 bases each). Trimming left V 0 bases short and J 5 bases short, with 8 bases between. CDR1 is GTSNPN, CDR2 SVGIG, per germline (reference sequence). The CDR3 totals 13 residues. CDR3 sequence (DNA): TGTGCCTGGAGTGTACGGGACCAAAACATTCAGTACTTC. This codes for CAWSVRDQNIQYF.

This clone was counted once. The rearrangement uses TRBV5-1 and TRBJ1-2; no clear D. Per germline, CDR1 SGHRS and CDR2 YFSETQ. This CDR3 spans 12 amino acids. Trimming removed 0 bases from V and 7 bases from J, with 7 bases in between. CDR3 protein: CASSLELGGYTF. The CDR3 coding sequence is TGCGCCAGCAGCTTGGAATTGGGTGGCTACACCTTC. Combining the CDR3 with reference TRBV5-1 and TRBJ1-2 gives the whole variable domain KAGVTQTPRYLIKTRGQQVTLSCSPISGHRSVSWYQQTPGQGLQFLFEYFSETQRNKGNFPGRFSGRQFSNSRSEMNVSTLELGDSALYLCASSLELGGYTFGSGTRLTVV.

As to this clone: Other DNA sequences from this sample encode an identical CDR3 as well. The gene calls are TRBV5-4 and TRBJ2-7; 8 nucleotides match TRBD2. CDR3 length: 13 residues. Trimming at V came to 2 bases and at J to 4 bases, leaving 2 bases not matched to a gene. Germline values: CDR1 SGHNT, CDR2 YYREEE (reference sequence). CDR3 sequence (DNA): TGTGCCAGCAGCTTAGCGGGGGTGTACGAGCAGTACTTC. Protein: CASSLAGVYEQYF.

The count of this clone is one. The chain carries TRBV7-9 and TRBJ2-3; D uncertain. Trimming took 5 bases from V and 6 from J, leaving 9 bases between them. This CDR3 comprises 12 residues. The germline gives CDR1 SEHNR, CDR2 FQNEAQ (reference sequence). The CDR3 sequence is CASSPDGDTQYF. The CDR3 DNA is TGTGCCAGCAGCCCGGACGGCGATACGCAGTATTTT.

In DNA, the CDR3 is TGCGCCAGCAGCGCCACAGGGCTCGCAGGCAATCAGCCCCAGCATTTT. Encoded protein: CASSATGLAGNQPQHF. V is TRBV4-1 and J is TRBJ1-5; D is possibly TRBD1 (6 bases). The CDR3 runs to 16 residues. Germline CDR1 is MGHRA and CDR2 is YSYEKL. Trimming removed 5 bases at V and 2 bases at J, with 16 bases between.

This chain connects TRBV30 to TRBJ2-5; tentative D call: TRBD2 (5 bases). The CDR3 is made up of 12 amino acids. Germline V CDR1 and CDR2: GTSNPN, SVGIG (reference sequence). Trimming stripped 3 bases from V and 2 bases from J, with 7 bases between. CDR3 in DNA: TGTGCCTGGAGAGGAGGACAAGAGACCCAGTACTTC. Translated: CAWRGGQETQYF.

This clone was seen only once. This chain uses TRBV7-2 with TRBJ1-1; a possible D gene is TRBD1 (6 bases). The CDR3 spans 14 residues. With 6 bases removed from V and 9 bases from J, the gap between germline ends came to 20 bases. Germline V gene data show CDR1 as SGHTA and CDR2 as FQGNSA. The CDR3 DNA sequence: TGTGCCAGCAGAACCTCGGGGGGCGCGGGAAAAGCTTTCTTT. It translates to CASRTSGGAGKAFF.

Of note for this clone: Other DNA sequences in the sample encode the same CDR3. This chain connects TRBV5-1 to TRBJ2-2, with D hard to call. The germline CDR1 and CDR2 sequences are SGHRS and YFSETQ. V gave up 0 bases and J gave up 4 bases, with 7 bases separating them. This CDR3 contains 14 residues. CDR3 sequence: CASSLGGGTGELFF. CDR3 DNA sequence: TGCGCCAGCAGCTTGGGGGGTGGCACCGGGGAGCTGTTTTTT. Drawing the rest from reference TRBV5-1 and TRBJ2-2, the complete variable domain is KAGVTQTPRYLIKTRGQQVTLSCSPISGHRSVSWYQQTPGQGLQFLFEYFSETQRNKGNFPGRFSGRQFSNSRSEMNVSTLELGDSALYLCASSLGGGTGELFFGEGSRLTVL.

The genes are TRBV28 and TRBJ1-2; 7 bases agree with TRBD1. V shed 4 bases and J 2 bases; nucleotides not matched to a gene: 7. The germline V gene has CDR1 MDHEN and CDR2 SYDVKM. The CDR3 runs to 15 residues. This chain's CDR3 is CASSYRGLGNYGYTF. The CDR3 coding sequence is TGTGCCAGCAGTTACAGGGGCCTTGGAAACTATGGCTACACCTTC.

The J gene is TRBJ2-6, the V gene TRBV5-6, with D tentatively TRBD2 (5 bases). The CDR3 sequence is 15 residues long. Trimming pared 2 bases from V and 4 bases from J, leaving 10 bases between. The germline CDR1 and CDR2 sequences are SGHDT and YYEEEE. The CDR3 here is CASSFGIMGANVLTF. CDR3 bases: TGTGCCAGCAGCTTCGGGATCATGGGGGCCAACGTCCTGACTTTC.

This chain links TRBV5-1 with TRBJ2-3; a weak D match, TRBD2 (5 bases). The CDR3 has 13 residues. CDR1 is SGHRS, CDR2 YFSETQ, per germline. V was cut by 9 bases and J by 1 base, with 12 bases left in between. The CDR3: CATADSGTDTQYF. The CDR3 nucleotides read TGCGCCACCGCGGATAGCGGCACAGATACGCAGTATTTT.

This clone appeared once. This same CDR3 is encoded by further DNA sequences in the sample. The rearrangement joins TRBV9 to TRBJ2-4; no definite D call. V dropped 4 bases and J dropped 0 bases, with 14 bases sitting between them. CDR3 size: 16 residues. CDR1 SGDLS and CDR2 YYNGEE come from the germline V gene. The CDR3 sequence is CASSPDLWGAKNIQYF. The CDR3 DNA sequence: TGTGCCAGCAGCCCTGACCTGTGGGGAGCCAAAAACATTCAGTACTTC.

The J gene is TRBJ2-2, the V gene TRBV6-5; D call uncertain. Germline-derived CDR1 and CDR2 are MNHEY and SVGAGI. There are 13 residues in the CDR3. V lost 2 bases and J lost 8, with 9 bases in between. The CDR3 region is CASSYGWGGELFF. In DNA, the CDR3 is TGTGCCAGCAGTTACGGGTGGGGAGGGGAGCTGTTTTTT.

The rearrangement links TRBV19 to TRBJ2-5; 10 nucleotides line up with TRBD1. Unmatched junction bases numbered 4, after V lost 3 bases and J lost 0 bases. Germline V gene data show CDR1 as LNHDA and CDR2 as SQIVND (reference sequence). The CDR3 is 16 amino acids. The CDR3, as DNA: TGTGCCAGTAGTATTGGGGGACAGGGGTACCAAGAGACCCAGTACTTC. Translation gives CASSIGGQGYQETQYF.

The chain couples TRBV28 to TRBJ2-5; unclear D gene. Germline CDR1 and CDR2: MDHEN and SYDVKM. V lost 2 bases, J lost 1 base, and 8 bases lay in between. CDR3 length equals 14 residues. The CDR3 DNA is TGTGCCAGCAGTTTAGGCCAAATCCAAGAGACCCAGTACTTC. Protein: CASSLGQIQETQYF.